The source of this T cell receptor (beta chain) is a study of early T cells in non-severe SARS-CoV-2 infection. One entry per CDR3 protein results from TCRdb running MiXCR on the 5' RACE reads. The top ten clones hold around 1.3% of a sample with about 70,000 distinct CDR3 sequences, around 12% of them seen once. CDR1 and CDR2 from the germline V gene are SGHTA and FQGNSA. The CDR3 consists of 14 residues. V was cut by 2 bases and J by 0 bases, with 8 bases left in between. This clonotype appeared many times. This clonotype was obtained from an adult who was a healthcare worker with PCR-confirmed SARS-CoV-2 infection or an uninfected control (not recorded which). This rearrangement joins TRBV7-2 to TRBJ2-7; D is unresolved. The sample was whole blood. The CDR3 DNA reads as TGTGCCAGCAGCTTAAATGGATTCTCCTACGAGCAGTACTTC. It specifies CASSLNGFSYEQYF. Full variable domain (rest looked up from reference TRBV7-2 and TRBJ2-7): GAGVSQSPSNKVTEKGKDVELRCDPISGHTALYWYRQSLGQGLEFLIYFQGNSAPDKSGLPSDRFSAERTGGSVSTLTIQRTQQEDSAVYLCASSLNGFSYEQYFGPGTRLTVT.